This T cell receptor beta chain comes out of a study of blood T cells in healthy people across ages. Primers used in a second PCR of roughly 6 to 11 cycles were a sample-barcoded 5' primer and a J-beta primer mix. TCRdb recomputed calls from the 5' RACE reads with MiXCR, one row per CDR3 protein. In the table there are roughly 1.7 million distinct CDR3 sequences, almost 35% of which are singletons. The CDR3 contains 13 residues. Per germline, CDR1 SEHNR and CDR2 FQNEAQ (reference sequence). Details on this clonotype: A read error may account for a junction end that differs from germline.

The sample taken for sequencing was blood. This receptor was identified in a woman between 25 and 40 years old in good health. The chain employs TRBV7-9 and TRBJ2-7, with D possibly matching TRBD1 (5 bases). CDR3 residues: CVSSFETAYEQYF. The CDR3 DNA sequence: TGTGTCAGCAGCTTTGAGACAGCCTACGAGCAGTACTTC.